This TCR beta chain was sequenced during a study of blood T cell repertoires in COVID-19. V lost 0 bases and J 2 bases, leaving 9 bases between the germline ends. The CDR3 contains 14 residues. Germline V gives CDR1 SGHRS, CDR2 YFSETQ. Clones were sequenced by immunoSEQ multiplex PCR, and TCRdb holds only the in-frame ones, with some missing. The sample shows more than 65,000 clones, approximately 80% of them seen only once. The J gene is TRBJ2-7, the V gene TRBV5-1; possible D gene TRBD1, 6 bases. The source of this sequence is a woman aged 45 to 65 with acute or convalescent COVID-19. Sequenced sample: peripheral blood. In DNA form, the CDR3 reads TGCGCCAGCAGCTTGGGACAGGTTCCCTACGAGCAGTACTTC. Amino acid sequence: CASSLGQVPYEQYF.